The 24 T cell receptor beta chains below all came from one sample that was sequenced in a study of blood T cells in healthy people across ages (dated by TCRdb to about 2015). Library prep was done by 5' RACE. The listed sequencing device is Illumina HiSeq 2500. The second PCR ran for roughly 6 to 11 cycles and used a J-beta primer mix along with a sample-barcoded 5' primer. TCRdb cleaned the public reads at Q25 with fastp, built clones with MiXCR and kept in-frame beta chains. Records with the same CDR3 protein are collapsed into one entry carrying the most frequent genes and DNA. For this sample the table gives about 290,000 distinct CDR3 sequences, of which roughly a quarter were detected only once. Around 30% of the sample is in the top ten clones. The sample was blood. Receptors were obtained from a woman in her sixties or seventies in good health.

The table lists this clonotype with a few counts. The J gene is TRBJ2-5, the V gene TRBV24-1, with 11 nucleotides matching TRBD1. CDR1 is KGHDR and CDR2 is SFDVKD in the germline V gene. V lost 3 bases, J lost 4 bases, and 6 bases stayed unmatched. The CDR3 runs to 16 residues. The CDR3 sequence is CATSDQPGQGGETQYF. The CDR3 DNA is TGTGCCACCAGTGATCAACCGGGACAGGGGGGAGAGACCCAGTACTTC.

The chain uses TRBV2 and TRBJ2-7, with 8 bases fitting TRBD1. V gave up 11 bases and J gave up 5 bases; unmatched junction bases: 14. The CDR3 is 14 residues long. Germline V lookup: CDR1 SNHLY, CDR2 FYNNEI. The CDR3 loop is CAAAPPGGLDEQYF. In DNA, the CDR3 is TGTGCCGCGGCCCCGCCAGGGGGCCTTGACGAGCAGTACTTC.

The chain uses TRBV14 and TRBJ1-4, with a weak D call TRBD1 (6 bases). CDR3 length equals 15 residues. Trimming took off 6 bases at V and 0 bases at J, with 11 bases between the two ends. The germline V gene has CDR1 SGHDN and CDR2 FVKESK. CDR3 residues: CASSVQGTTNEKLFF. The CDR3 DNA sequence: TGTGCCAGCAGTGTTCAGGGGACAACTAATGAAAAACTGTTTTTT.

In its sample, this clonotype was seen once. This likely comes from a read error, as the CDR3 has no conserved phenylalanine or tryptophan at its end. The DNA is omitted, as the CDR3 cannot be located on it reliably, and the CDR3 follows TCRdb's listing. This chain links TRBV29-1 with TRBJ1-1. The germline gives CDR1 SQVTM, CDR2 ANQGSEA. The CDR3 contains 9 residues when both ends are counted. CDR3 sequence reads: CSVVTSLPT.

For the CDR3, the DNA is TGTGCCAGCAGCCAACCAAAGGGGGGCGACGGTGAAAAACTGTTTTTT. Its protein product is CASSQPKGGDGEKLFF. The V call is TRBV28, the J call TRBJ1-4; tentatively, D is TRBD1 (6 bases). This CDR3 has 16 amino acids. The V end was cut by 6 bases, the J end by 7 bases, with 21 bases between. Per the germline V gene, CDR1 is MDHEN and CDR2 is SYDVKM. The full variable domain, rest sourced from reference TRBV28 and TRBJ1-4, is DVKVTQSSRYLVKRTGEKVFLECVQDMDHENMFWYRQDPGLGLRLIYFSYDVKMKEKGDIPEGYSVSREKKERFSLILESASTNQTSMYLCASSQPKGGDGEKLFFGSGTQLSVL.

This clonotype was counted a few times. The chain combines TRBV18 with TRBJ1-1; weak D call: TRBD1 (5 bases). The CDR3 runs 15 residues. CDR1 is KGHSH, CDR2 LQKENI, per germline. V was cut by 0 bases and J by 6 bases, with 14 bases left in between. The CDR3 DNA reads as TGTGCCAGCTCACCACCGAGCCTAAGGGGCGCTGAAGCTTTCTTT. It specifies CASSPPSLRGAEAFF.

This chain links TRBV6-5 with TRBJ2-5, with no clear D. V lost 8 bases, J lost 1 base, and 11 bases lay in between. The germline V gene encodes CDR1 MNHEY and CDR2 SVGAGI. The CDR3 extends over 13 amino acids. CDR3 bases: TGTGCCAGCGGCGGAACAGTCCAAGAGACCCAGTACTTC. Its protein is CASGGTVQETQYF.

This clonotype showed up many times. The chain recombines TRBV6-6 with TRBJ2-2; 8 bases fit TRBD1. Germline V lookup: CDR1 MNHNY, CDR2 SVGAGI (reference sequence). Trimming took 7 bases from V and 1 from J; bases not matched to a gene: 8. The CDR3 runs 16 residues. The CDR3 coding sequence is TGTGCCAGCACCCTCGGACAGGGCGGGAACACCGGGGAGCTGTTTTTT. As protein: CASTLGQGGNTGELFF.

This rearrangement joins TRBV5-6 to TRBJ1-5; D uncertain. Trimming removed 3 bases from V and 9 bases from J, with 16 bases in between. From germline, CDR1 is SGHDT and CDR2 YYEEEE. This CDR3 comprises 14 residues. The CDR3 sequence is CASSSQNGARPQHF. In DNA, the CDR3 is TGTGCCAGCAGCTCCCAGAACGGCGCGAGGCCCCAGCATTTT. Variable domain in full (rest from reference TRBV5-6 and TRBJ1-5): DAGVTQSPTHLIKTRGQQVTLRCSPKSGHDTVSWYQQALGQGPQFIFQYYEEEERQRGNFPDRFSGHQFPNYSSELNVNALLLGDSALYLCASSSQNGARPQHFGDGTRLSIL.

The chain couples TRBV20-1 to TRBJ1-2; D is uncertain. V gave up 3 bases and J gave up 7 bases, with 12 bases separating them. CDR1 is DFQATT, CDR2 SNEGSKA, per germline (reference sequence). The CDR3 totals 12 residues. CDR3 amino acids: CSARDGSFGYTF. The CDR3, as DNA: TGCAGTGCTAGGGACGGGTCTTTTGGCTACACCTTC.

This chain connects TRBV3-1 to TRBJ2-2, with 9 bases lining up with TRBD1. With 5 bases clipped from V and 8 bases from J, the junction kept 9 bases outside the gene matches. The germline V gene encodes CDR1 LGHDT and CDR2 YNNKEL (reference sequence). The CDR3 spans 15 residues. The CDR3 is CASSASGQGSGELFF. The DNA for the CDR3 is TGTGCCAGCAGCGCCTCGGGACAGGGATCAGGGGAGCTGTTTTTT.

This clonotype was detected a few times. The chain combines TRBV11-2 with TRBJ2-1; possible D gene TRBD2, 7 bases. The CDR3 runs to 14 residues. V lost 5 bases to trimming and J lost 4 bases, with 12 bases between them. The germline V gene has CDR1 SGHAT and CDR2 FQNNGV. DNA of the CDR3: TGTGCCAGCAGCGGCGGGGGCCCATACAATGAGCAGTTCTTC. Translation gives CASSGGGPYNEQFF.

This clonotype was found many times. V and J are TRBV18 and TRBJ1-4, with TRBD1 matching over 8 bases. CDR1 is KGHSH, CDR2 LQKENI, per germline. V was clipped by 0 bases and J by 15 bases; unmatched bases: 6. The CDR3 has 13 amino acids. For the CDR3, the DNA is TGTGCCAGCTCACCACCGAGCTCACAGGGGGTGTTTTTT. This gives the protein CASSPPSSQGVFF.

In its sample, this clonotype was seen a few times. The chain carries TRBV29-1 and TRBJ2-4, with 7 bases matching TRBD2. Trimming removed 4 bases from V and 8 bases from J; junction bases left unmatched: 5. The germline gives CDR1 SQVTM, CDR2 ANQGSEA. The CDR3 length is 12 residues. This CDR3 is CSVARGSDIQYF. In nucleotides, the CDR3 is TGCAGCGTTGCGCGGGGGTCCGACATTCAGTACTTC.

This clonotype was detected a few times. The V call is TRBV28, the J call TRBJ1-1, with D possibly TRBD1 on 5 matching bases. V was clipped by 6 bases and J by 6 bases, with 20 bases between them. Germline assignment: CDR1 MDHEN and CDR2 SYDVKM. This CDR3 is 15 amino acids long. The CDR3 is CASSLPGTLGAEAFF. In DNA, the CDR3 is TGTGCCAGCAGCCTTCCGGGGACCCTGGGGGCTGAAGCTTTCTTT.

This clonotype was seen more than once but under ten times. This chain joins TRBV5-1 and TRBJ2-5; D perhaps matches TRBD1 (6 bases). Germline V gene data show CDR1 as SGHRS and CDR2 as YFSETQ. The CDR3 totals 14 residues. The V end lost 3 bases, the J end lost 11 bases, and 20 bases lay between the germline ends. The CDR3 here is CASSSIPGVKEQYF. Written as DNA, the CDR3 is TGCGCCAGCAGCTCAATTCCAGGGGTGAAAGAGCAGTACTTC.

The genes are TRBV20-1 and TRBJ2-1; TRBD2 matches 7 bases. Looked up from germline, CDR1 is DFQATT and CDR2 is SNEGSKA (reference sequence). With V trimmed by 2 bases and J by 2 bases, 3 bases remained unmatched. The CDR3 runs to 14 residues. CDR3 amino acids: CSARSSGTYNEQFF. The CDR3, as DNA: TGCAGTGCTAGATCCAGCGGGACCTACAATGAGCAGTTCTTC.

This clonotype was seen a few times. The CDR3 loop reads CASSNIGTGGNEKLFF. The CDR3 DNA reads as TGTGCCAGCAGCAATATAGGGACAGGGGGTAATGAAAAACTGTTTTTT. The V gene is TRBV28, the J gene TRBJ1-4; 11 bases align to TRBD1. Germline assignment: CDR1 MDHEN and CDR2 SYDVKM. The length of the CDR3 is 16 residues. The junction had 7 bases not matched to a gene; V was cut back by 6 bases and J by 4 bases.

The CDR3: CASSRAGRINTEAFF. The CDR3 bases are TGTGCCAGCTCACGAGCGGGGAGAATTAACACTGAAGCTTTCTTT. V is TRBV6-5 and J is TRBJ1-1; D is unresolved. The germline gives CDR1 MNHEY, CDR2 SVGAGI. The CDR3 runs to 15 residues. Trimming took 8 bases from V and 2 from J, leaving 18 bases between them.

The chain joins TRBV28 to TRBJ1-5, with 9 bases that match TRBD1. V dropped 5 bases and J dropped 2; count of bases not matched to a gene: 4. Germline V gene lookup returns CDR1 MDHEN and CDR2 SYDVKM. This CDR3 contains 15 residues. The CDR3 reads CASSRTGDGNQPQHF. The CDR3 nucleotides read TGTGCCAGCAGTCGGACAGGGGATGGCAATCAGCCCCAGCATTTT.

The table lists this clonotype with a few counts. The CDR3 reads CASSSQALLSNEQFF. CDR3 DNA sequence: TGTGCCAGCAGCTCACAGGCACTCCTTTCCAATGAGCAGTTCTTC. This rearrangement joins TRBV13 to TRBJ2-5, with a weak D call TRBD1 (5 bases). Judging by the DNA end, TRBJ2-1 fits better; the J call may be wrong. Germline V gene data show CDR1 as PRHDT and CDR2 as FYEKMQ (reference sequence). This CDR3 has 15 amino acids.

This clonotype occurred a few times. The chain couples TRBV27 to TRBJ2-4; D is undetermined. From germline, CDR1 is MNHEY and CDR2 SMNVEV (reference sequence). CDR3 size: 15 residues. The germline V and J ends were trimmed by 6 bases and 0 bases, with 12 bases remaining between them. The CDR3 sequence is CASSPDRLAKNIQYF. CDR3 DNA sequence: TGTGCCAGCAGCCCGGACCGATTAGCCAAAAACATTCAGTACTTC.

In this sample, this clonotype turned up a few times. This rearrangement joins TRBV18 to TRBJ2-3; unclear D gene. In germline, CDR1 is KGHSH, CDR2 LQKENI. V was trimmed by 3 bases and J by 3 bases, leaving 4 bases between them. This CDR3 spans 12 amino acids. DNA for the CDR3: TGTGCCAGCTCACCCGAAACAGATACGCAGTATTTT. Protein sequence: CASSPETDTQYF.

The genes are TRBV15 and TRBJ2-7, with 13 bases fitting TRBD2. Germline V gene sequence: CDR1 LNHNV, CDR2 YYDKDF (reference sequence). Germline trimming cut 0 bases from V and 1 base from J; bases unmatched to any gene: 3. The CDR3 runs 17 residues. CDR3 in amino acids: CATSRDTSGRASYEQYF. CDR3 nucleotides: TGTGCCACCAGCAGAGACACTAGCGGGAGGGCTTCCTACGAGCAGTACTTC.